The text below deals with one T cell receptor (beta chain). What it recognizes is unknown. The data were taken from a study of CD8+CD57+ T cells in acquired aplastic anemia. Across the whole study: DNA recovered from sorted CD4+ and CD8+ cells had a mean of approximately 3.5 ug. Study outcomes and limitations: It was found that twenty-nine CD8+ CDR3 sequences were shared between patients and controls.

V was pared by 1 base and J by 1 base, with 15 bases between. The length of the CDR3 is 17 residues. The germline V gene encodes CDR1 SNHLY and CDR2 FYNNEI. By flow cytometry, patients selected for sequencing had shown an expansion of CD8+CD57+ cells. The enrolled patients all had severe acquired aplastic anemia. The blood sampling took place in patients who had so far received no therapy. TCR beta VDJ and CDR3 profiles were obtained from a genomic DNA template. In TCRdb, the reads were re-called with MiXCR into one record per CDR3 protein. The data hold approximately 58,000 distinct CDR3 sequences, with 55% to 70% observed a single time.

The receptor's source is a human donor with aplastic anemia. The genes are TRBV2 and TRBJ2-3, with D hard to call. Sequencing was done on a sample of sorted CD4+, CD8+, or CD8+CD57+ T cells (not recorded which) from PBMCs. This CDR3 is CASSEERQLPGTDTQYF. CDR3 nucleotides: TGTGCCAGCAGTGAAGAGAGGCAGCTGCCAGGCACAGATACGCAGTATTTT.